The 27 T cell receptor beta chains presented below share a single source sample, sequenced in a study of T cell responses to AZD1222 COVID-19 vaccine (dated by TCRdb to the early 2020s). The time point label for this specimen denotes: baseline before first vaccination. Preparation of the library involved the immunoSEQ multiplex PCR assay. TCRdb retrieved this table from immuneACCESS and kept in-frame rearrangements only. Not all clones are present; in checked studies, unresolved V genes account for under half, and no reason is known for the remainder. Within this sample are just under 90,000 clones, with 88% of them counted one time only. The ten largest account for around 5.5% of the sample. The material was peripheral blood, obtained on day 0 of AZD1222 vaccination. The source of these receptors is an adult in good health.

This chain connects TRBV7-9 to TRBJ1-5; D is undetermined. Germline CDR1 SEHNR, CDR2 FQNEAQ (reference sequence). The CDR3 has 12 amino acids. Trimming removed 7 bases at V and 3 bases at J, with 7 bases between. CDR3 residues: CASNLPNQPQHF. The CDR3 DNA is TGTGCCAGCAACCTCCCCAATCAGCCCCAGCATTTT.

The J gene is TRBJ1-4, the V gene TRBV29-1; 7 positions agree with TRBD1. V shed 4 bases, J shed 7 bases, and the junction held 0 bases outside the gene matches. The germline V gene has CDR1 SQVTM and CDR2 ANQGSEA. There are 11 residues in the CDR3. The CDR3 loop is CSVGQGEKLFF. In nucleotides, the CDR3 is TGCAGCGTTGGACAGGGTGAAAAACTGTTTTTT.

The V and J genes are TRBV14 and TRBJ2-7; a possible D gene is TRBD1 (6 bases). Germline lookup yields CDR1 SGHDN and CDR2 FVKESK. Trimming pared 5 bases from V and 7 bases from J, leaving 18 bases between. The CDR3 consists of 14 residues. This chain's CDR3 is CASSGWDTYGEQYF. The CDR3, as DNA: TGTGCCAGCAGCGGATGGGACACCTATGGGGAGCAGTACTTC. The full variable domain, with the rest looked up from reference TRBV14 and TRBJ2-7, is EAGVTQFPSHSVIEKGQTVTLRCDPISGHDNLYWYRRVMGKEIKFLLHFVKESKQDESGMPNNRFLAERTGGTYSTLKVQPAELEDSGVYFCASSGWDTYGEQYFGPGTRLTVT.

The chain recombines TRBV21-1 with TRBJ2-7; TRBD2, the D gene given by the table, was not confirmed from the DNA. TRBV21-1 is labeled a pseudogene. This CDR3 spans 16 amino acids. CDR3 DNA sequence: TGTGCCAGCGAGGGACTAGCGGGAGGCCTCTCCTACGAGCAGTACTTC. Translated: CASEGLAGGLSYEQYF.

J is TRBJ1-5 and V is TRBV19; D not certain. Germline-derived CDR1 and CDR2 are LNHDA and SQIVND (reference sequence). The CDR3 consists of 14 residues. Trimming removed 4 bases at V and 4 bases at J, with 11 bases between. CDR3 bases: TGTGCCAGTAGTAAGGGCCATATAAATCAGCCCCAGCATTTT. Amino acid sequence: CASSKGHINQPQHF. Based on the CDR3 plus reference TRBV19 and TRBJ1-5, the full variable domain is DGGITQSPKYLFRKEGQNVTLSCEQNLNHDAMYWYRQDPGQGLRLIYYSQIVNDFQKGDIAEGYSVSREKKESFPLTVTSAQKNPTAFYLCASSKGHINQPQHFGDGTRLSIL.

The chain combines TRBV19 with TRBJ1-4; 7 bases align to TRBD1. This CDR3 has 14 amino acids. CDR1 is LNHDA and CDR2 is SQIVND in the germline V gene (reference sequence). V lost 5 bases, J lost 8 bases, and 8 bases stayed unmatched. The CDR3 is CASSANRGGEKLFF. Here the CDR3 DNA reads TGTGCCAGTAGTGCCAACAGGGGCGGCGAAAAACTGTTTTTT.

The J gene is TRBJ2-1, the V gene TRBV24-1; possible D gene TRBD2, 7 bases. V dropped 6 bases and J dropped 3 bases, with 17 bases sitting between them. Germline V gene sequence: CDR1 KGHDR, CDR2 SFDVKD. The CDR3 contains 16 residues. CDR3 loop: CATSPGASGLYNEQFF. DNA of the CDR3: TGTGCCACCAGTCCAGGGGCTAGCGGACTCTACAATGAGCAGTTCTTC.

This clone was observed a handful of times. The genes are TRBV11-2 and TRBJ2-7, with a possible D match to TRBD2 (5 bases). The CDR3 spans 16 residues. The germline V gene encodes CDR1 SGHAT and CDR2 FQNNGV. V was clipped by 1 base and J by 4 bases, with 17 bases between them. As DNA, the CDR3 is TGTGCCAGCAGCTTAGCCGGAGGCCTACCGGGGTACGAGCAGTACTTC. It yields the protein CASSLAGGLPGYEQYF. Complete variable domain (other parts from reference TRBV11-2 and TRBJ2-7): EAGVAQSPRYKIIEKRQSVAFWCNPISGHATLYWYQQILGQGPKLLIQFQNNGVVDDSQLPKDRFSAERLKGVDSTLKIQPAKLEDSAVYLCASSLAGGLPGYEQYFGPGTRLTVT.

CDR3 coding DNA: TGTGCCAGCACCCGAGAAGGACTAGGGTACAATGAGCAGTTCTTC. It encodes CASTREGLGYNEQFF. The chain carries TRBV6-5 and TRBJ2-1; 7 positions match TRBD2. Germline trimming cut 7 bases from V and 4 bases from J; bases unmatched to any gene: 10. This CDR3 is 15 amino acids long. Germline lookup yields CDR1 MNHEY and CDR2 SVGAGI.

In this sample, this clone turned up a few times. The rearrangement links TRBV28 to TRBJ1-2; TRBD1 matches at 9 bases. The CDR3 sequence is 16 residues long. CDR1 is MDHEN and CDR2 is SYDVKM in the germline V gene. J gave up 6 bases and V 4 bases, and 12 bases lay outside the gene matches. The CDR3 here is CASSSHLGQGRDGYTF. The CDR3 DNA reads as TGTGCCAGCAGTTCCCACCTGGGACAGGGTAGGGATGGCTACACCTTC.

The chain employs TRBV28 and TRBJ1-1; D gene ambiguous. Germline loops: CDR1 MDHEN, CDR2 SYDVKM. The ends were cut back, 5 bases at V and 3 bases at J, with 16 bases in the middle. The CDR3 has 15 residues. CDR3 bases: TGTGCCAGCAGTCCCTTGTCGCGGAGGGACACTGAAGCTTTCTTT. It yields the protein CASSPLSRRDTEAFF.

A single count supports this clone. J is TRBJ1-2 and V is TRBV7-3; TRBD1 matches at 8 bases. Germline V gene data show CDR1 as SGHTA and CDR2 as FQGTGA. The CDR3 has 15 residues. After removal of 2 bases from V and 4 bases from J, the junction contained 6 bases not matched to a gene. CDR3 sequence: CASSLDRGPGYGYTF. Written as DNA, the CDR3 is TGTGCCAGCAGCTTAGACAGGGGACCTGGCTATGGCTACACCTTC.

V usage is TRBV6-1 and J usage is TRBJ2-3; D unclear. This CDR3 region has 15 residues. From germline, CDR1 is MNHNS and CDR2 SASEGT. The V and J ends lost 0 bases and 3 bases respectively, with 10 bases between them. The CDR3 bases are TGTGCCAGCAGTGAAGCTTGGGTTTTAACAGATACGCAGTATTTT. It codes for CASSEAWVLTDTQYF.

The chain has TRBV5-1 and TRBJ1-2; 7 bases agree with TRBD1. Germline values: CDR1 SGHRS, CDR2 YFSETQ. This CDR3 is built from 12 residues. The ends lost 5 bases at V and 6 bases at J; junction bases unmatched: 4. The CDR3 sequence: CASRETGNGYTF. The CDR3 DNA sequence: TGCGCCAGCAGAGAGACAGGGAATGGCTACACCTTC.

The J gene is TRBJ2-1, the V gene TRBV24-1, with D unresolved. With 0 bases removed from V and 4 bases from J, the gap between germline ends came to 9 bases. The germline V gene encodes CDR1 KGHDR and CDR2 SFDVKD. There are 15 residues in the CDR3. CDR3 nucleotides: TGTGCCACCAGTGATTTGAGGTTCAGTTACAATGAGCAGTTCTTC. This gives the protein CATSDLRFSYNEQFF.

The sample holds one count of this clone. The genes are TRBV11-3 and TRBJ2-2, with 7 bases matching TRBD2. Trimming cost V 5 bases and J 6 bases; bases outside gene matches: 12. In germline, CDR1 is SGHNT, CDR2 YENEEA. The CDR3 extends over 16 amino acids. In DNA, the CDR3 is TGTGCCAGCAGCCCGGGGGGAAGCGGGATGTCCGGGGAGCTGTTTTTT. Protein product: CASSPGGSGMSGELFF.

This clone was observed a single time. The chain is built from TRBV6-5 and TRBJ1-3; D is undetermined. The CDR3 length is 13 residues. The V and J ends lost 0 bases and 2 bases respectively, with 2 bases between them. Germline CDR1 is MNHEY and CDR2 is SVGAGI. CDR3 protein: CASSYSPGNTIYF. CDR3 nucleotide sequence: TGTGCCAGCAGTTACTCCCCTGGAAACACCATATATTTT.

This clone was seen just once. The CDR3 DNA sequence: TGTGCCAGCAGCTTAAGGGTTCAGGGGGCTAGCTATGGCTACACCTTC. Translation gives CASSLRVQGASYGYTF. The rearrangement joins TRBV7-9 to TRBJ1-2, with 8 bases matching TRBD1. This CDR3 has 16 residues. Trimming removed 2 bases from V and 4 bases from J; junction bases left unmatched: 9. Germline V gives CDR1 SEHNR, CDR2 FQNEAQ (reference sequence). Full variable domain (outside the CDR3, taken from reference TRBV7-9 and TRBJ1-2): DTGVSQNPRHKITKRGQNVTFRCDPISEHNRLYWYRQTLGQGPEFLTYFQNEAQLEKSRLLSDRFSAERPKGSFSTLEIQRTEQGDSAMYLCASSLRVQGASYGYTFGSGTRLTVV.

The genes are TRBV9 and TRBJ1-2, with D possibly matching TRBD1 (6 bases). Germline CDR1 reads SGDLS; CDR2 reads YYNGEE. CDR3 size: 13 residues. V lost 3 bases and J 2 bases, leaving 8 bases between the germline ends. The CDR3 is CASSADSNYGYTF. The CDR3 DNA reads as TGTGCCAGCAGCGCGGACAGCAACTATGGCTACACCTTC.

The chain combines TRBV5-6 with TRBJ1-5; 8 bases agree with TRBD1. Germline CDR1 is SGHDT and CDR2 is YYEEEE. V trimming: 2 bases; J trimming: 7 bases; junction bases outside the gene matches: 8. The CDR3 contains 15 residues. CDR3 region: CASSFSGGINQPQHF. The CDR3 DNA sequence: TGTGCCAGCAGCTTCTCAGGGGGCATTAACCAGCCCCAGCATTTT.

This clone was observed once. The J gene is TRBJ2-7, the V gene TRBV4-2, with D perhaps given as TRBD1 or TRBD2 (5 bases each). The CDR3 is made up of 14 amino acids. The V and J ends lost 4 bases and 3 bases respectively, with 13 bases between them. The germline gives CDR1 LGHNA, CDR2 YNFKEQ. The CDR3 region has the DNA TGTGCCAGCAGCCCGCTCGAGGGGCGCTACGAGCAGTACTTC. Amino acids: CASSPLEGRYEQYF.

The chain uses TRBV28 and TRBJ2-2; 7 bases map to TRBD1. Trimming took 6 bases from V and 3 from J; bases not matched to a gene: 4. CDR1 MDHEN and CDR2 SYDVKM come from the germline V gene. The CDR3 is made up of 14 amino acids. DNA of the CDR3: TGTGCCAGCAGGCTGGGGACAGACACCGGGGAGCTGTTTTTT. Its protein is CASRLGTDTGELFF.

The sample holds one count of this clone. The V call is TRBV14, the J call TRBJ2-5, with 8 bases lining up with TRBD2. Germline CDR1 reads SGHDN; CDR2 reads FVKESK. The CDR3 consists of 14 residues. Germline trimming cut 1 base from V and 9 bases from J; bases unmatched to any gene: 7. CDR3: CASSQGYGRDAQYF. The CDR3 DNA is TGTGCCAGCAGCCAAGGATACGGGAGGGACGCCCAGTACTTC. The variable domain in full, with the rest retrieved from reference TRBV14 and TRBJ2-5, is EAGVTQFPSHSVIEKGQTVTLRCDPISGHDNLYWYRRVMGKEIKFLLHFVKESKQDESGMPNNRFLAERTGGTYSTLKVQPAELEDSGVYFCASSQGYGRDAQYFGPGTRLLVL.

This sequence joins TRBV7-6 and TRBJ2-1, with a possible D match to TRBD1 (5 bases). CDR1 and CDR2 (germline): SGHVS, FNYEAQ. The CDR3 spans 16 residues. Trimming left V 1 base short and J 0 bases short, with 10 bases between. CDR3 in amino acids: CASSLVRGFSYNEQFF. For the CDR3, the DNA is TGTGCCAGCAGCTTAGTTAGGGGTTTCTCCTACAATGAGCAGTTCTTC.

This chain connects TRBV29-1 to TRBJ1-2; no definite D call. The length of the CDR3 is 14 residues. CDR1 is SQVTM and CDR2 is ANQGSEA in the germline V gene. V was clipped by 0 bases and J by 4 bases, with 12 bases between them. DNA of the CDR3: TGCAGCGTTGAAGATCCGTGGATCCCCTATGGCTACACCTTC. It codes for CSVEDPWIPYGYTF.

The rearrangement uses TRBV28 and TRBJ1-5; TRBD1 aligns across 8 bases. Germline-derived CDR1 and CDR2 are MDHEN and SYDVKM. The CDR3 totals 14 residues. Germline trimming cut 5 bases from V and 7 bases from J; bases unmatched to any gene: 7. CDR3 residues: CASSRTGITQPQHF. The DNA for the CDR3 is TGTGCCAGCAGTCGGACAGGGATTACACAGCCCCAGCATTTT.

The chain carries TRBV28 and TRBJ2-7; D may be TRBD1 (6 bases). Germline CDR1 and CDR2: MDHEN and SYDVKM. V lost 5 bases, J lost 1 base, and 18 bases lay in between. The CDR3 loop spans 16 amino acids. The DNA of the CDR3 is TGTGCCAGCAGTAAGCCCCGGGACATAACGTCCTACGAGCAGTACTTC. It is translated as CASSKPRDITSYEQYF.